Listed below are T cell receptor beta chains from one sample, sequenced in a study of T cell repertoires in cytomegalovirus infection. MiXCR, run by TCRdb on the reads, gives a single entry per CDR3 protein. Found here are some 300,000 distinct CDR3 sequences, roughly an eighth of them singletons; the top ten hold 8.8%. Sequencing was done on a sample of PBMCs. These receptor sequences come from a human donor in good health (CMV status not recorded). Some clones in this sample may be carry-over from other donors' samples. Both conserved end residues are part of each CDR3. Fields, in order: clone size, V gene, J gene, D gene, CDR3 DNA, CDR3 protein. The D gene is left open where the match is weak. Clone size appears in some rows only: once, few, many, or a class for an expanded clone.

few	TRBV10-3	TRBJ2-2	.	TGTGCCATCAGTGAGCGGGACGGCGGGGAGCTGTTTTTT	CAISERDGGELFF
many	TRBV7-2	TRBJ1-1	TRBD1	TGTGCCAGCAGCCCGACAGGGACCGGCACTGAAGCTTTCTTT	CASSPTGTGTEAFF
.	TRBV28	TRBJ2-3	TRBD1	TGTGCCAGCAATAGCAGGGGGTGGTCAGATACGCAGTATTTT	CASNSRGWSDTQYF
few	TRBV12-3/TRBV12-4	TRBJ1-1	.	TGTGCCAGCAGTCTTGCAGGGAGGATTGAAGCTTTCTTT	CASSLAGRIEAFF
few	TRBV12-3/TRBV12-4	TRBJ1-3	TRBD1	TGTGCCAGCAGTTTAGCTGGACAGGGAAGCCCTGGAAACACCATATATTTT	CASSLAGQGSPGNTIYF
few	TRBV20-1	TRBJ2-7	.	TGCAGTGCTAGATTTAGGGGCACGAACTACGAGCAGTACTTC	CSARFRGTNYEQYF
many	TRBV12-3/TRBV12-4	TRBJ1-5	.	TGTGCCAGCAGTTTGGGAGGACACGGACCGCATAGCAATCAGCCCCAGCATTTT	CASSLGGHGPHSNQPQHF
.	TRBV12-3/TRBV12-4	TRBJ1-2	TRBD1	TGTGCCAGCAGTTACCCGGGACAGGGGATCCATGGCTACACCTTC	CASSYPGQGIHGYTF
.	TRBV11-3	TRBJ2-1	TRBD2	TGTGCCAGCAGCTTAGCAAGCGGGAGTAAAGTCTACAATGAGCAGTTCTTC	CASSLASGSKVYNEQFF
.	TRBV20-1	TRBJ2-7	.	TGCAGTGCTCACGGACAGAGCTCCTACGAGCAGTACTTC	CSAHGQSSYEQYF
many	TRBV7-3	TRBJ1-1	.	TGTGCCAGCAGCTTAACCCCTGGGACTGAAGCTTTCTTT	CASSLTPGTEAFF
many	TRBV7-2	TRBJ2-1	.	TGTGCCAGCAGCCAGTATCAGGGGAGGGGGAACAATGAGCAGTTCTTC	CASSQYQGRGNNEQFF
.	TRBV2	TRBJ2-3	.	TGTGCCAGCAGTGCCCGACAGGCTAGCACAGATACGCAGTATTTT	CASSARQASTDTQYF
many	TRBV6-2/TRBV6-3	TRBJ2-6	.	TGTGCCAGCAGTAGGACAGACTCCGGGGCCAACGTCCTGACTTTC	CASSRTDSGANVLTF
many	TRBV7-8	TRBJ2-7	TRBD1	TGTGCCAGCAGCCCCGGGGACAGGGGGCTTTGGGAGCAGTACTTC	CASSPGDRGLWEQYF
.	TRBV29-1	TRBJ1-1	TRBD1	TGCAGCGTTGGAGGGACAGGGCGGAACACTGAAGCTTTCTTT	CSVGGTGRNTEAFF
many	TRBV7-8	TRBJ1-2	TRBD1	TGTGCCAGCAGCTTAGAGGTCGGGACAGGACGAAACTATGGCTACACCTTC	CASSLEVGTGRNYGYTF
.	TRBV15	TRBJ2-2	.	TGTGCCACCAGCAGAGCCATCACAGGAACCGCCGGGGAGCTGTTTTTT	CATSRAITGTAGELFF
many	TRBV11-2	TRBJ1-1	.	TGTGCCAGCACCCTCACAGGTTCAGCCACTGAAGCTTTCTTT	CASTLTGSATEAFF
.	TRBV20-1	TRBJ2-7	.	TGCAGTGCTAGTCCAGGGACCCACTACAAGCAGTACTTC	CSASPGTHYKQYF
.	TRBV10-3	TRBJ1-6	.	TGTGCCATCAGTGCGGGGGGGCGGGATTCACCCCTCCACTTT	CAISAGGRDSPLHF
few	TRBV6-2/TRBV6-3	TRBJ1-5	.	TGTGCCAGCAAACTCAGGGGAGATCAGCCCCAGCATTTT	CASKLRGDQPQHF
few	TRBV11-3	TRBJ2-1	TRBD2	TGTGCCAGCAGCTCACGTACTAGCGGGCTTACCTACAATGAGCAGTTCTTC	CASSSRTSGLTYNEQFF
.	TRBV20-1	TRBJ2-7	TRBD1	TGCAGTGCTAACAGGGGTGGATTGTACGAGCAGTACTTC	CSANRGGLYEQYF
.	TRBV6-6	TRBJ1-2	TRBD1	TGTGCCAGCAGTTACCAAGGGACAGGTTTTTATGGCTACACCTTC	CASSYQGTGFYGYTF
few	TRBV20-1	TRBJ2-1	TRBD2	TGCAGTGCTAGACTCCCTCCGACTAGCGTGGATACCCTTGAGCAGTTCTTC	CSARLPPTSVDTLEQFF
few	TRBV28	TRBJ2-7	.	TGTGCCAGCAGAAACGGGCTCTCCTACGAGCAGTACTTC	CASRNGLSYEQYF
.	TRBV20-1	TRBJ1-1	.	TGCAGTGTGAGGAAACCCGGTGTTGTGGACACTGAAGCTTTCTTT	CSVRKPGVVDTEAFF
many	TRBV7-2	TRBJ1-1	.	TGTGCCAGCAGCTCTGTCGGGACGTCAAAAGCTTTCTTT	CASSSVGTSKAFF
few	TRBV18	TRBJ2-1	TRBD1	TGTGCCAGCTCACCATCCGGGACAGGGGCCTACAATGAGCAGTTCTTC	CASSPSGTGAYNEQFF
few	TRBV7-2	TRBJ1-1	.	TGTGCCAGCAGCCTACTCCGGAACACTGAAGCTTTCTTT	CASSLLRNTEAFF
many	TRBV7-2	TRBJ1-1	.	TGTGCCAGCAGCTTACGACTGGCCATTGAAGCTTTCTTT	CASSLRLAIEAFF
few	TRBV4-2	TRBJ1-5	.	TGTGCCAGCAGCCAAGATCAGGGAGAGGGCAATCAGCCCCAGCATTTT	CASSQDQGEGNQPQHF
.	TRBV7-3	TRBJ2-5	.	TGTGCCAGCAGCTTAGACGGGGCCGGGGAGACCCACTACTTC	CASSLDGAGETHYF
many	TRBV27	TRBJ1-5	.	TGTGCCAGCACTCCCACCGGGGCAGGAGGTCAGCCCCAGCATTTT	CASTPTGAGGQPQHF
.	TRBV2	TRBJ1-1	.	TGTGCCACCCGACAGAGCACCTTGAACACTGAAGCTTTCTTT	CATRQSTLNTEAFF
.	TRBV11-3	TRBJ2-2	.	TGTGCCAGCAGCACACCAGGCCTCGGGGAGCTGTTTTTT	CASSTPGLGELFF
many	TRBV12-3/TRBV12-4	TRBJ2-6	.	TGTGCCAGCAGTTTTGTAGCGGCCTTCTCTGGGGCCAACGTCCTGACTTTC	CASSFVAAFSGANVLTF
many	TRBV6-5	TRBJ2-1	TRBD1	TGTGCCAGCAGTTACTCTGGGACAGGGGTATTGTTTGAGCAGTTCTTC	CASSYSGTGVLFEQFF
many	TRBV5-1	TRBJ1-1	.	TGCGCCAGCAGCTTGGAAAGCCTGATGAACACTGAAGCTTTCTTT	CASSLESLMNTEAFF
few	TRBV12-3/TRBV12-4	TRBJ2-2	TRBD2	TGTGCCAGCAACCTAAGGACGGGAGGGGACACCGGGGAGCTGTTTTTT	CASNLRTGGDTGELFF
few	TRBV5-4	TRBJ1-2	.	TGTGCCAGCACAGAGGGACGGCGGGGACTAGGGTATGGCTACACCTTC	CASTEGRRGLGYGYTF
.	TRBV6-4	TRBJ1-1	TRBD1	TGTGCCAGCAGGCTTGACAGGGGGCGTACTGAAGCTTTCTTT	CASRLDRGRTEAFF
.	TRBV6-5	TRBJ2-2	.	TGTGCCAGCAGGGGGGGGGCTTTAGGGGAGCTGTTTTTT	CASRGGALGELFF
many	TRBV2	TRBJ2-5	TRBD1	TGTGCCAGCAGTAGGGACAGGAGAGAGACCCAGTACTTC	CASSRDRRETQYF
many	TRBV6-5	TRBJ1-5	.	TGTGCCAGCAGTCTTAGGGGGAGATTTCAGCCCCAGCATTTT	CASSLRGRFQPQHF
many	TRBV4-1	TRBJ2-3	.	TGCGCCAGCAGCCAGCCCTCCAGGGTTACAGATACGCAGTATTTT	CASSQPSRVTDTQYF
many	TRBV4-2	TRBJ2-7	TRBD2	TGTGCCAGCAGCCAAGACGGGACTAGCGGGGGCTACGAGCAGTACTTC	CASSQDGTSGGYEQYF
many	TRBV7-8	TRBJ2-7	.	TGTGCCAGCAGCCCGCCGGGGCAGATATTAAACTACGAGCAGTACTTC	CASSPPGQILNYEQYF
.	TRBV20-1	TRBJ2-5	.	TGCAGTGCTAGATCCCTCGTTAACAGGGAAGAGACCCAGTACTTC	CSARSLVNREETQYF
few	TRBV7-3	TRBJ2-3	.	TGTGCCAGCAGCTTACCAGGGCCTCGTGATACGCAGTATTTT	CASSLPGPRDTQYF
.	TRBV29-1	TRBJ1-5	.	TGCAGCGTTGCAGGGGGCAATCAGCCCCAGCATTTT	CSVAGGNQPQHF
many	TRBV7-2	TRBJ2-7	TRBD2	TGTGCCAGCAGCTTACAAGCGGGAGGGTTCGAGCAGTACTTC	CASSLQAGGFEQYF
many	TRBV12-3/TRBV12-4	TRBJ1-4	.	TGTGCCAGCAGTTTTGGGGCTGAAAAACTGTTTTTT	CASSFGAEKLFF
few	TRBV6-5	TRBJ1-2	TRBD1	TGTGCCAGCAGGAGAGGACTACAGGGGGGCTACACCTTC	CASRRGLQGGYTF